This TCR beta chain derives from a study of technical replicates of blood from a handful of donors. Libraries were prepared by immunoSEQ multiplex PCR; TCRdb keeps only in-frame clonotypes and omits some of them. Of approximately 70,000 clones in the sample, roughly 92% were seen once. This clone was found a few times. Trimming stripped 1 base from V and 3 bases from J, with 6 bases between. Germline CDR1 SGHTA, CDR2 FQGNSA. The CDR3 sequence is 13 residues long. This chain joins TRBV7-2 and TRBJ1-1, with D hard to call. Material: T cells isolated from PBMCs. This receptor was taken from a human donor in good health. CDR3 amino acids: CASSLEQYTEAFF. The CDR3 DNA is TGTGCCAGCAGCTTAGAACAGTACACTGAAGCTTTCTTT.